The TCR beta chain described here comes from a study of CD8 T cells in Susac syndrome. Random hexamers primed reverse transcription of about 0.45 to 1 ug RNA. MiXCR was run by TCRdb on the immunoSEQ multiplex PCR reads, yielding one entry per CDR3 protein. The top ten hold around 0.43% of the sample, which has about 83,000 distinct CDR3 sequences, approximately 96% seen once. CDR3 length: 15 amino acids. V lost 1 base and J lost 0, with 10 bases in between. Germline loops: CDR1 DFQATT, CDR2 SNEGSKA (reference sequence). This sequence joins TRBV20-1 and TRBJ2-1; D is tentatively TRBD1 or TRBD2 (5 bases each). The source of this sequence is a human donor with Susac syndrome. Sequencing was performed on CD8+ T cells from PBMCs. CDR3 nucleotide sequence: TGCAGTGCTAGAGCGGGTGGGGGCTCCTACAATGAGCAGTTCTTC. Amino acid sequence: CSARAGGGSYNEQFF.